This T cell receptor beta chain was retrieved from a study of control samples from healthy donors and cancer patients. The table lists this clone with a count of one. The junction departs from the called germline gene at one end, perhaps through a read error. The method was immunoSEQ multiplex PCR; TCRdb's version includes in-frame clones alone and lacks a portion of them. The data contain 74,000 or so clones, around 91% of them singletons. The CDR3 loop spans 14 amino acids. CDR1 is SGHRS and CDR2 is YFSETQ in the germline V gene. The sequencing sample was made of blood. This TCR was sampled from a man aged 50-60 years in good health. J is TRBJ1-2 and V is TRBV5-1; 8 bases are shared with TRBD1. CDR3 DNA sequence: TGCGCCAGCAGCCTTGGACAGGGTAACTCTGGCTACACCTTC. It translates to CASSLGQGNSGYTF.